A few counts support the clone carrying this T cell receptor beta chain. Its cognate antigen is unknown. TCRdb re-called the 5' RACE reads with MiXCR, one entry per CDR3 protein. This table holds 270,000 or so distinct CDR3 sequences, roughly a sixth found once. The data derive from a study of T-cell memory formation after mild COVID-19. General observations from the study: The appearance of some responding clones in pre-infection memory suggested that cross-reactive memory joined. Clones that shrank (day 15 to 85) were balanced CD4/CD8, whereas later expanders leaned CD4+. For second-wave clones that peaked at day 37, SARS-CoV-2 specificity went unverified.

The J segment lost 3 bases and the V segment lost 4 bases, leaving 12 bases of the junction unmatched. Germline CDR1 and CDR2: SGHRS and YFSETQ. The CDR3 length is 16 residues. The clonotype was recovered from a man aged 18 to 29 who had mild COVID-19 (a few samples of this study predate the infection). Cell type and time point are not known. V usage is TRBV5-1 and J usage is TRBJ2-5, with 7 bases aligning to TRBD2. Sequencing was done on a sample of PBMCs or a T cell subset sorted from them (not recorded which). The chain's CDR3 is CASSPGWTSREETQYF. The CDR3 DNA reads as TGCGCCAGCAGCCCCGGATGGACTAGTCGTGAAGAGACCCAGTACTTC.